This TCR beta chain was captured by sequencing in a study of T cell changes during pregnancy in multiple sclerosis. The CDR3 spans 13 residues. Between the trimmed V and J ends, which lost 4 bases and 1 base, there was a span of 7 bases. Germline V gene sequence: CDR1 MGHDK, CDR2 SYGVNS. Only in-frame clones appear in the TCRdb table, and some are missing; sequencing was by immunoSEQ multiplex PCR. The sample has some 30,000 clones; 92% are singletons. This sequence joins TRBV25-1 and TRBJ2-5, with D unresolved. The sequence derives from a female donor in good health, enrolled as a control in a pregnancy study. This sample comprised peripheral blood, obtained in the first trimester of pregnancy. CDR3 nucleotides: TGTGCCAGCAGTGCTACTCCCCAAGAGACCCAGTACTTC. Translated: CASSATPQETQYF. The full variable domain, with the rest looked up from reference TRBV25-1 and TRBJ2-5, is EADIYQTPRYLVIGTGKKITLECSQTMGHDKMYWYQQDPGMELHLIHYSYGVNSTEKGDLSSESTVSRIRTEHFPLTLESARPSHTSQYLCASSATPQETQYFGPGTRLLVL.